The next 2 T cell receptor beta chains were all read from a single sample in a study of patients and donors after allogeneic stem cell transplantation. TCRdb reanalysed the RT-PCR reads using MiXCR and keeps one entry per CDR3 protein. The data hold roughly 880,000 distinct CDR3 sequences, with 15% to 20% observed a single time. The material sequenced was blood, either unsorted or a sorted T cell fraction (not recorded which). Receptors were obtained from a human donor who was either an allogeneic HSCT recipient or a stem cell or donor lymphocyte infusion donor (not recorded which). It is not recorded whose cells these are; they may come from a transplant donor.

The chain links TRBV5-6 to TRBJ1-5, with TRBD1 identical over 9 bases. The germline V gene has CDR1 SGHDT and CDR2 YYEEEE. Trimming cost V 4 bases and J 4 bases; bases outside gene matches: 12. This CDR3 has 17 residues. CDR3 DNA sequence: TGTGCCAGCAGCATGGGAACAGGGGGCTTTGGGAATCAGCCCCAGCATTTT. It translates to CASSMGTGGFGNQPQHF.

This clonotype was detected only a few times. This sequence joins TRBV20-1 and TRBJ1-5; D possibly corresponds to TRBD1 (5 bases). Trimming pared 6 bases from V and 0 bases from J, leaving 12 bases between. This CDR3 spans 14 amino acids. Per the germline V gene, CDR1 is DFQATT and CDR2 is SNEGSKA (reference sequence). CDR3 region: CSATADSSNQPQHF. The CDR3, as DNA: TGCAGTGCCACAGCAGACAGTAGCAATCAGCCCCAGCATTTT.